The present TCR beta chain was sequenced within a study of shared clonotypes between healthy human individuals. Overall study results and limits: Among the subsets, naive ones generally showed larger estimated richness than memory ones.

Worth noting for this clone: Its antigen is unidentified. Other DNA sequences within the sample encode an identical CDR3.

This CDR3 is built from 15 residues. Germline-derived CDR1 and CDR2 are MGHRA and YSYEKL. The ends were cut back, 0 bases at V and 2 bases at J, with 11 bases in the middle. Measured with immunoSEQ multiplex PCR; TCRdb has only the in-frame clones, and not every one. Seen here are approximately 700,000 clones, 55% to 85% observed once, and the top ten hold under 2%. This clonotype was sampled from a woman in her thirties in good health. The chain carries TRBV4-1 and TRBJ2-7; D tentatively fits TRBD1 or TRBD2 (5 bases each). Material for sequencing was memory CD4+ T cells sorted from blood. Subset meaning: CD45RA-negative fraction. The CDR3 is CASSQEGDGPYEQYF. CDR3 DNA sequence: TGCGCCAGCAGCCAAGAGGGGGATGGACCCTACGAGCAGTACTTC.